This T cell receptor (beta chain) is from a study of cytomegalovirus exposure and HLA in healthy donors. Across the whole study: Earlier, 100 million or so unique TCR beta sequences were recovered from some 200 million T cells by an analysis.

This CDR3 spans 14 amino acids. After removal of 10 bases from V and 7 bases from J, the junction contained 13 bases not matched to a gene. The germline V gene has CDR1 ENHRY and CDR2 SYGVKD. A word on this clone: Its cognate antigen is unknown.

PCR used 60 Vbeta primers and 13 Jbeta primers. Profiled with immunoSEQ multiplex PCR; TCRdb holds only in-frame clones, not every one. In the table there are 100,000 or so clones, around 82% of which are singletons. Study-level findings and limits: Being productive about 87% or about 30% of the time was typical of most TCR beta V segments in an earlier analysis. Later, an analysis showed that TCR beta chains associated with HLA were more clonally expanded than others that were equally common. Rare TCR sequences predominated, though certain public TCRs were found in many donors.

The clonotype originates from a man aged 18-30 years in good health and CMV-seronegative. This rearrangement joins TRBV10-3 to TRBJ2-5; 9 nucleotides match TRBD1. Input material: PBMCs. CDR3 nucleotides: TGTGCCAGCGGAGAGGACAGGGGATTGGGGACCCAGTACTTC. Amino acids: CASGEDRGLGTQYF.